One and the same sample provided the 7 T cell receptor beta chains below, sequenced in a study of shared clonotypes between healthy human individuals. TCRdb's table, derived via immunoSEQ multiplex PCR, lists solely in-frame clones and lacks some. The data contain roughly 2.2 million clones, 85% to 95% of them seen just once; the ten biggest clones take up around 0.35%. Sequences were obtained from naive CD4+ T cells from PBMCs. As to subset: CD45RA+ positively selected. Every receptor here comes from a man younger than 30 in good health. Some clones in this sample may be carry-over from other donors' samples.

V and J are TRBV7-6 and TRBJ1-2; D may be TRBD1 (5 bases). With 5 bases removed from V and 0 bases from J, the gap between germline ends came to 10 bases. There are 14 residues in the CDR3. CDR1 and CDR2 from the germline V gene are SGHVS and FNYEAQ. The CDR3 here is CASSPGTTNYGYTF. The CDR3 bases are TGTGCCAGCAGCCCAGGGACGACTAACTATGGCTACACCTTC.

This rearrangement joins TRBV5-1 to TRBJ1-6; D is undetermined. The germline V and J ends were trimmed by 0 bases and 5 bases, with 6 bases remaining between them. The CDR3 has 14 residues. Germline V gene lookup returns CDR1 SGHRS and CDR2 YFSETQ. CDR3 residues: CASSLEWDNSPLHF. CDR3 nucleotides: TGCGCCAGCAGCTTGGAATGGGATAATTCACCCCTCCACTTT.

This rearrangement joins TRBV6-5 to TRBJ2-7, with no clear D. Germline values: CDR1 MNHEY, CDR2 SVGAGI. The V gene lost 0 bases and the J gene lost 1 base, with 10 bases spanning the gap. This CDR3 has 15 amino acids. CDR3 DNA sequence: TGTGCCAGCAGTTACTCCTGGGGAAGTTCCTACGAGCAGTACTTC. Residues: CASSYSWGSSYEQYF.

The chain recombines TRBV6-5 with TRBJ1-2, with 7 bases that match TRBD1. CDR1 and CDR2 from the germline V gene are MNHEY and SVGAGI. The CDR3 spans 13 residues. The ends lost 2 bases at V and 4 bases at J; junction bases unmatched: 1. The CDR3 protein is CASSYGTVYGYTF. CDR3 nucleotides: TGTGCCAGCAGTTACGGGACAGTCTATGGCTACACCTTC.

This clone was observed a single time. V and J are TRBV4-2 and TRBJ1-2, with D maybe TRBD1 (6 bases). This CDR3 has 17 amino acids. Trimming shortened V by 1 base and J by 4 bases, and 19 bases separated the two germline ends. Per the germline V gene, CDR1 is LGHNA and CDR2 is YNFKEQ. The CDR3 protein is CASSQGDRSGEGYGYTF. CDR3 DNA sequence: TGTGCCAGCAGCCAAGGGGACCGGTCAGGGGAGGGCTATGGCTACACCTTC.

The CDR3 spells CASRLDASETYEQYF. The CDR3 bases are TGTGCCAGCAGACTGGATGCTAGCGAGACCTACGAGCAGTACTTC. The rearrangement joins TRBV6-1 to TRBJ2-7; perhaps TRBD2 as D (6 bases). CDR3 length: 15 residues. The germline CDR1 and CDR2 sequences are MNHNS and SASEGT. The germline V and J ends were trimmed by 6 bases and 2 bases, with 17 bases remaining between them.

In the case of this clone: Additional DNA sequences in this sample encode the identical CDR3. The chain carries TRBV28 and TRBJ1-2; D is unresolved. The CDR3 spans 11 residues. Trimming took 3 bases from V and 5 from J, leaving 4 bases between them. Germline V gives CDR1 MDHEN, CDR2 SYDVKM. The CDR3 spells CASSLSYGYTF. CDR3 in DNA: TGTGCCAGCAGTTTGAGTTATGGCTACACCTTC.